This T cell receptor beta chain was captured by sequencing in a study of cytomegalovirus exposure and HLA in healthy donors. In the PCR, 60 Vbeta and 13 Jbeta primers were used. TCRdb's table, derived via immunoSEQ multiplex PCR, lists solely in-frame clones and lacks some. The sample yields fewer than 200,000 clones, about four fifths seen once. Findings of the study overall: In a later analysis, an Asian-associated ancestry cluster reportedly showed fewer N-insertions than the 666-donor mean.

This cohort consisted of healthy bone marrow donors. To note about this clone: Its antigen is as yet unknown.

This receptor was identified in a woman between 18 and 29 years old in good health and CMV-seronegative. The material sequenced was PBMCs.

The CDR3 sequence: CASSYIWGLYNEQFF. The CDR3 region has the DNA TGTGCCAGCAGTTATATTTGGGGACTTTACAATGAGCAGTTCTTC. The J gene is TRBJ2-1, the V gene TRBV6-5; TRBD2 might be the D (6 bases). The germline V and J ends were trimmed by 3 bases and 4 bases, with 13 bases remaining between them. Germline V gene lookup returns CDR1 MNHEY and CDR2 SVGAGI. There are 15 residues in the CDR3.